One and the same sample provided the 32 T cell receptor beta chains below, sequenced in a study of CD8 T cells in ankylosing spondylitis. TCRdb analysed the 5' RACE reads with MiXCR anew, one entry per CDR3 protein. The sample shows around 250,000 distinct CDR3 sequences, approximately 20% of them seen only once. Sequencing was performed on blood, either unsorted or a sorted T cell fraction (not recorded which). The receptors stem from a male donor with ankylosing spondylitis or in good health (not recorded which).

The chain combines TRBV7-3 with TRBJ2-2, with TRBD2 matching 11 bases. Unmatched junction bases numbered 8, after V lost 4 bases and J lost 7 bases. Germline V CDR1 and CDR2: SGHTA, FQGTGA. This CDR3 region has 16 residues. CDR3 DNA: TGTGCCAGCAGCTCCCCTCTAGCGGGAGGTATCGGGGAGCTGTTTTTT. Its translation is CASSSPLAGGIGELFF.

The chain uses TRBV12-3 or TRBV12-4 and TRBJ2-1; tentatively, D is TRBD1 (5 bases). V was clipped by 5 bases and J by 0 bases, with 14 bases between them. The CDR3 sequence is 16 residues long. The CDR3 spells CASSPMGPSSYNEQFF. The CDR3 coding sequence is TGTGCCAGCAGTCCCATGGGGCCCAGCTCCTACAATGAGCAGTTCTTC.

The chain recombines TRBV5-1 with TRBJ2-7; the D gene is possibly TRBD2 (6 bases). Germline CDR1 is SGHRS and CDR2 is YFSETQ. This CDR3 has 16 amino acids. Trimming removed 2 bases from V and 1 base from J, with 16 bases in between. This CDR3 is CASSFSMEGQSYEQYF. CDR3 in DNA: TGCGCCAGCAGCTTCTCTATGGAGGGGCAATCCTACGAGCAGTACTTC. Together with reference TRBV5-1 and TRBJ2-7, the CDR3 gives the full variable domain: KAGVTQTPRYLIKTRGQQVTLSCSPISGHRSVSWYQQTPGQGLQFLFEYFSETQRNKGNFPGRFSGRQFSNSRSEMNVSTLELGDSALYLCASSFSMEGQSYEQYFGPGTRLTVT.

In this sample, this clonotype turned up many times. The V and J genes are TRBV29-1 and TRBJ2-7; D gene ambiguous. Trimming stripped 5 bases from V and 0 bases from J, with 17 bases between. The CDR3 runs to 15 residues. Germline V lookup: CDR1 SQVTM, CDR2 ANQGSEA. The CDR3 bases are TGCAGCGTTCGCCTGCCAGGAGATAGCTCCTACGAGCAGTACTTC. Protein product: CSVRLPGDSSYEQYF.

The chain employs TRBV18 and TRBJ2-2, with D perhaps TRBD1 (6 bases). The CDR3 consists of 14 residues. The germline V gene has CDR1 KGHSH and CDR2 LQKENI. V lost 8 bases and J lost 0, with 10 bases in between. The CDR3 coding sequence is TGTGCCAGCAAACAGGGTGCGAACACCGGGGAGCTGTTTTTT. Amino acids: CASKQGANTGELFF.

There are a few counts of this clonotype. V is TRBV27 and J is TRBJ2-6; D gene uncertain. The V end was cut by 6 bases, the J end by 2 bases, with 5 bases between. From germline, CDR1 is MNHEY and CDR2 SMNVEV (reference sequence). The CDR3 totals 13 residues. CDR3 region: CASRLTGANVLTF. For the CDR3, the DNA is TGTGCCAGCAGACTTACTGGGGCCAACGTCCTGACTTTC.

This clonotype appeared a few times. This rearrangement joins TRBV5-1 to TRBJ2-7, with D uncertain. The CDR3 length is 13 residues. In germline, CDR1 is SGHRS, CDR2 YFSETQ. V shed 2 bases and J shed 3 bases, with 9 bases lying between them. CDR3 residues: CASSFDNDYEQYF. Written as DNA, the CDR3 is TGCGCCAGCAGCTTTGACAACGACTACGAGCAGTACTTC.

The chain has TRBV18 and TRBJ2-7; TRBD1 matches 8 bases. Germline values: CDR1 KGHSH, CDR2 LQKENI. V shed 3 bases and J 3 bases; nucleotides not matched to a gene: 4. CDR3 length: 14 residues. The CDR3 is CASSPSGTGYEQYF. The CDR3 DNA sequence: TGTGCCAGCTCACCCTCCGGGACAGGCTACGAGCAGTACTTC. The entire variable domain, with the rest obtained from reference TRBV18 and TRBJ2-7, is as follows: NAGVMQNPRHLVRRRGQEARLRCSPMKGHSHVYWYRQLPEEGLKFMVYLQKENIIDESGMPKERFSAEFPKEGPSILRIQQVVRGDSAAYFCASSPSGTGYEQYFGPGTRLTVT.

The V gene is TRBV12-3 or TRBV12-4, the J gene TRBJ2-1; 8 nucleotides match TRBD1. The V gene end was trimmed by 7 bases and the J gene end by 0 bases; junction bases not matched to a gene: 5. The CDR3 is 15 residues long. CDR3 in amino acids: CASKSTGGSYNEQFF. For the CDR3, the DNA is TGTGCCAGCAAAAGTACAGGGGGCTCCTACAATGAGCAGTTCTTC.

This clonotype has only a few counts. This chain links TRBV10-3 with TRBJ2-7; D unclear. Germline V CDR1 and CDR2: ENHRY, SYGVKD. V shed 1 base and J shed 6 bases, with 7 bases lying between them. The CDR3 covers 12 residues. The CDR3, as DNA: TGTGCCATCAGTGAGTGGGCCGGCGAGCAGTACTTC. Amino acid sequence: CAISEWAGEQYF.

The chain combines TRBV5-1 with TRBJ2-2, with 13 bases identical to TRBD2. This CDR3 is built from 19 residues. The germline V gene has CDR1 SGHRS and CDR2 YFSETQ. J was trimmed by 0 bases and V by 4 bases; bases with no gene match: 9. CDR3 residues: CASSPGTSGALTNTGELFF. Written as DNA, the CDR3 is TGCGCCAGCAGCCCAGGGACTAGCGGGGCCCTCACGAACACCGGGGAGCTGTTTTTT.

The chain uses TRBV15 and TRBJ2-1, with 8 positions matching TRBD1. J was trimmed by 6 bases and V by 9 bases; bases with no gene match: 10. The CDR3 runs to 14 residues. The germline V gene encodes CDR1 LNHNV and CDR2 YYDKDF (reference sequence). The CDR3 reads CATWDRRGVNEQFF. The CDR3 coding sequence is TGTGCCACATGGGACAGGAGAGGCGTCAATGAGCAGTTCTTC.

This clonotype was counted only a few times. The chain uses TRBV5-1 and TRBJ2-2, with D uncertain. Germline lookup yields CDR1 SGHRS and CDR2 YFSETQ. Trimming pared 3 bases from V and 7 bases from J, leaving 19 bases between. The CDR3 covers 16 residues. CDR3 bases: TGCGCCAGCAGCTCGGAACCCCCCAACCGAATCGGGGAGCTGTTTTTT. Amino acid sequence: CASSSEPPNRIGELFF.

This clonotype was seen a handful of times. The chain uses TRBV20-1 and TRBJ2-5; D ambiguous. V lost 4 bases and J lost 2, with 17 bases in between. Germline CDR1 and CDR2: DFQATT and SNEGSKA (reference sequence). The CDR3 runs 15 residues. CDR3 residues: CSATGPEIIQETQYF. The CDR3 DNA is TGCAGTGCTACTGGGCCAGAGATTATACAAGAGACCCAGTACTTC.

The V and J genes are TRBV7-3 and TRBJ2-1; 10 bases are shared with TRBD2. The CDR3 is made up of 17 amino acids. V dropped 5 bases and J dropped 0; count of bases not matched to a gene: 7. Germline values: CDR1 SGHTA, CDR2 FQGTGA. In DNA form, the CDR3 reads TGTGCCAGCAGCAAGCGGGAGGGAACGAGCTCCTACAATGAGCAGTTCTTC. It yields the protein CASSKREGTSSYNEQFF.

This chain uses TRBV11-2 with TRBJ2-3, with 11 bases that match TRBD2. J lost 0 bases, V lost 0 bases, and 11 bases had no gene match. Germline V lookup: CDR1 SGHAT, CDR2 FQNNGV. CDR3 size: 20 residues. The CDR3 is CASSLEALAGAESSTDTQYF. CDR3 nucleotide sequence: TGTGCCAGCAGCTTAGAGGCACTAGCGGGAGCGGAATCTAGCACAGATACGCAGTATTTT.

This clonotype was picked up many times. The J gene is TRBJ2-7, the V gene TRBV29-1; tentative D call: TRBD2 (5 bases). The CDR3 is made up of 14 amino acids. The ends were cut back, 4 bases at V and 3 bases at J, with 16 bases in the middle. Germline assignment: CDR1 SQVTM and CDR2 ANQGSEA. The CDR3 reads CSVGREPSYYEQYF. The CDR3 DNA is TGCAGCGTTGGAAGGGAGCCATCCTACTACGAGCAGTACTTC.

This chain uses TRBV10-3 with TRBJ2-7; D uncertain. The CDR3 length is 13 residues. CDR1 is ENHRY and CDR2 is SYGVKD in the germline V gene. Trimming stripped 2 bases from V and 10 bases from J, with 15 bases between. CDR3 loop: CAISEGPHLFQYF. DNA of the CDR3: TGTGCCATCAGTGAGGGACCTCACCTTTTCCAGTACTTC.

CDR3 loop: CSASGTPLGEQYF. The CDR3 DNA is TGCAGTGCCTCCGGGACTCCTTTGGGCGAGCAGTACTTC. This chain uses TRBV20-1 with TRBJ2-7; possibly TRBD2 for D (6 bases). The V gene lost 6 bases and the J gene lost 6 bases, with 18 bases spanning the gap. Per the germline V gene, CDR1 is DFQATT and CDR2 is SNEGSKA (reference sequence). The CDR3 loop spans 13 amino acids.

The chain is built from TRBV4-3 and TRBJ2-7; 10 bases fit TRBD2. Germline V gene data show CDR1 as LGHNA and CDR2 as YSLEER. V was pared by 4 bases and J by 4 bases, with 4 bases of the junction left unmatched. This CDR3 comprises 14 residues. The DNA of the CDR3 is TGCGCCAGCAGCCCCGGGACTAGCGAGTACGAGCAGTACTTC. Amino acid sequence: CASSPGTSEYEQYF.

This clonotype occurred a few times. The V gene is TRBV7-9, the J gene TRBJ2-7; D not resolved. In germline, CDR1 is SEHNR, CDR2 FQNEAQ (reference sequence). V lost 4 bases, J lost 0 bases, and 7 bases lay in between. The CDR3 is made up of 13 amino acids. The CDR3 region is CASSSTHSYEQYF. Written as DNA, the CDR3 is TGTGCCAGCAGCTCGACCCACTCCTACGAGCAGTACTTC.

The chain links TRBV7-3 to TRBJ2-1; TRBD2 agrees at 7 bases. From germline, CDR1 is SGHTA and CDR2 FQGTGA. The CDR3 sequence is 16 residues long. Trimming removed 2 bases from V and 0 bases from J; junction bases left unmatched: 4. This chain's CDR3 is CASSLLGGSSYNEQFF. CDR3 nucleotides: TGTGCCAGCAGCTTATTGGGCGGGAGCTCCTACAATGAGCAGTTCTTC.

This clonotype was counted many times. This chain links TRBV6-4 with TRBJ1-5; no firm D call. The CDR3 totals 13 residues. Germline V gene lookup returns CDR1 MRHNA and CDR2 SNTAGT. Trimming left V 9 bases short and J 2 bases short, with 11 bases between. CDR3 sequence: CASLNWGNQPQHF. Written as DNA, the CDR3 is TGTGCCAGTCTGAATTGGGGCAATCAGCCCCAGCATTTT.

The rearrangement links TRBV29-1 to TRBJ2-1; D might be TRBD2 (6 bases). The CDR3 is made up of 13 amino acids. CDR1 is SQVTM, CDR2 ANQGSEA, per germline. V lost 1 base and J 2 bases, leaving 6 bases between the germline ends. DNA for the CDR3: TGCAGCGTTGAAGGACTAGCCTACAATGAGCAGTTCTTC. Its protein product is CSVEGLAYNEQFF.

This clonotype was picked up a small number of times. The chain joins TRBV10-3 to TRBJ1-1; perhaps TRBD1 as D (5 bases). V lost 6 bases and J lost 6, with 17 bases in between. CDR1 and CDR2 from the germline V gene are ENHRY and SYGVKD. This CDR3 comprises 14 residues. CDR3 sequence (DNA): TGTGCCATCAGCCCCGGGACCCCGGACCCTGAAGCTTTCTTT. Amino acid sequence: CAISPGTPDPEAFF.

This clonotype turned up a few times. The chain is built from TRBV5-1 and TRBJ2-1, with 9 bases aligning to TRBD2. V dropped 5 bases and J dropped 1; count of bases not matched to a gene: 4. This CDR3 has 15 amino acids. The germline gives CDR1 SGHRS, CDR2 YFSETQ. Here the CDR3 DNA reads TGCGCCAGCAGAACGCTAGCGGGATCCTACAATGAGCAGTTCTTC. It yields the protein CASRTLAGSYNEQFF. Combining the CDR3 with reference TRBV5-1 and TRBJ2-1 gives the whole variable domain KAGVTQTPRYLIKTRGQQVTLSCSPISGHRSVSWYQQTPGQGLQFLFEYFSETQRNKGNFPGRFSGRQFSNSRSEMNVSTLELGDSALYLCASRTLAGSYNEQFFGPGTRLTVL.

The sample holds a few counts of this clonotype. The chain links TRBV9 to TRBJ2-1; no definite D call. The germline V gene has CDR1 SGDLS and CDR2 YYNGEE. The CDR3 totals 17 residues. Between the trimmed V and J ends, which lost 2 bases and 0 bases, there was a span of 15 bases. The CDR3 nucleotides are TGTGCCAGCAGCGTCCCAATCGGGTCGAGCTCCTACAATGAGCAGTTCTTC. Amino acids: CASSVPIGSSSYNEQFF.

The table lists this clonotype with a few counts. The rearrangement joins TRBV12-3 or TRBV12-4 to TRBJ2-7, with D perhaps given as TRBD1 or TRBD2 (5 bases each). Trimming removed 4 bases from V and 1 base from J, with 14 bases in between. This CDR3 is built from 15 residues. DNA of the CDR3: TGTGCCAGCAGTTCCGGGGCAGAGGGATCCTACGAGCAGTACTTC. Its protein is CASSSGAEGSYEQYF.

The chain is built from TRBV29-1 and TRBJ2-7, with 7 positions matching TRBD1. This CDR3 has 12 residues. With V trimmed by 7 bases and J by 2 bases, 5 bases remained unmatched. In germline, CDR1 is SQVTM, CDR2 ANQGSEA. DNA for the CDR3: TGCAGCGCACAGGGGTCACCCTACGAGCAGTACTTC. Protein sequence: CSAQGSPYEQYF.

This rearrangement joins TRBV4-2 to TRBJ1-2; the D gene is possibly TRBD1 (5 bases). CDR3 length: 16 amino acids. Trimming cost V 0 bases and J 4 bases, with 15 bases left between them. CDR1 is LGHNA and CDR2 is YNFKEQ in the germline V gene. This CDR3 reads CASSQDPGGLAYGYTF. CDR3 bases: TGTGCCAGCAGCCAAGATCCCGGGGGTTTGGCCTATGGCTACACCTTC.

V gene TRBV7-8 combines with J gene TRBJ2-7, with D perhaps assigned TRBD1 or TRBD2 (5 bases each). This CDR3 has 15 residues. The germline CDR1 and CDR2 sequences are SGHVS and FQNEAQ. V lost 5 bases and J 0 bases, leaving 14 bases between the germline ends. The CDR3 nucleotides are TGTGCCAGCAGCCATTGGGACCGAAGCTCCTACGAGCAGTACTTC. It yields the protein CASSHWDRSSYEQYF.

The chain has TRBV11-2 and TRBJ2-5, with 10 nucleotides matching TRBD2. CDR1 SGHAT and CDR2 FQNNGV come from the germline V gene. Germline trimming cut 4 bases from V and 1 base from J; bases unmatched to any gene: 18. This CDR3 contains 20 residues. DNA for the CDR3: TGTGCCAGCAGCTCGCTTGGGCTAGCGGGAGCCCCAGTACTCCAAGAGACCCAGTACTTC. It codes for CASSSLGLAGAPVLQETQYF.